Listed here are 7 T cell receptor beta chains from one sample, sequenced in a study of blood T cell repertoires in COVID-19. The repertoire was sequenced with immunoSEQ multiplex PCR; TCRdb's copy has only in-frame clones and lacks some. The data hold roughly 200,000 clones, with about 85% observed a single time. Sequences were obtained from peripheral blood. The receptors here all came from a middle-aged woman with COVID-19, enrolled during active disease.

The chain recombines TRBV5-1 with TRBJ2-1, with 9 bases lining up with TRBD2. Per germline, CDR1 SGHRS and CDR2 YFSETQ. Losses at the gene ends were 3 bases for V and 5 bases for J; bases not matched to a gene: 6. This CDR3 spans 15 amino acids. The CDR3: CASSWPSGANNEQFF. In nucleotides, the CDR3 is TGCGCCAGCAGCTGGCCTAGCGGGGCTAACAATGAGCAGTTCTTC.

The chain employs TRBV12-3 or TRBV12-4 and TRBJ2-1; 9 nucleotides align to TRBD1. J gave up 6 bases and V 9 bases, and 6 bases lay outside the gene matches. The CDR3 consists of 13 residues. The CDR3 spells CASRDRVGNEQFF. The DNA of the CDR3 is TGTGCCAGTCGGGACAGGGTGGGCAATGAGCAGTTCTTC.

The V call is TRBV6-1, the J call TRBJ2-1; D not certain. The germline V gene encodes CDR1 MNHNS and CDR2 SASEGT. V was cut by 2 bases and J by 9 bases, with 11 bases left in between. This CDR3 contains 13 residues. CDR3 sequence (DNA): TGTGCCAGCAGTGAAAATCGGGTGGTTGAGCAGTTCTTC. Translated: CASSENRVVEQFF.

V gene TRBV19 combines with J gene TRBJ1-2, with 12 bases identical to TRBD1. CDR1 and CDR2 from the germline V gene are LNHDA and SQIVND (reference sequence). This CDR3 comprises 15 residues. The ends lost 5 bases at V and 6 bases at J; junction bases unmatched: 7. The CDR3 spells CASSLTGQGAHGYTF. Here the CDR3 DNA reads TGTGCCAGTAGTCTCACGGGACAGGGGGCCCATGGCTACACCTTC.

The chain is built from TRBV11-3 and TRBJ1-3; possible D gene TRBD1, 6 bases. Germline V CDR1 and CDR2: SGHNT, YENEEA. V lost 7 bases and J 4 bases, leaving 11 bases between the germline ends. CDR3 length: 13 amino acids. The CDR3 region is CASTSGEGNTIYF. The CDR3 nucleotides read TGTGCCAGCACGTCAGGGGAAGGAAACACCATATATTTT.

The V and J genes are TRBV6-4 and TRBJ2-2; 8 nucleotides line up with TRBD1. The length of the CDR3 is 17 residues. V was pared by 4 bases and J by 4 bases, with 11 bases of the junction left unmatched. The germline gives CDR1 MRHNA, CDR2 SNTAGT. The CDR3 DNA reads TGTGCCAGCAGTGCGATGTTTGGACAGGGTTTCACCGGGGAGCTGTTTTTT. Amino acids: CASSAMFGQGFTGELFF.

The chain links TRBV2 to TRBJ2-7, with a possible D match to TRBD1 (7 bases). V was trimmed by 8 bases and J by 7 bases, leaving 12 bases between them. This CDR3 comprises 11 residues. Germline values: CDR1 SNHLY, CDR2 FYNNEI. The CDR3 spells CASCRGREQYF. Here the CDR3 DNA reads TGTGCCAGCTGCAGGGGGAGGGAGCAGTACTTC. Using reference TRBV2 and TRBJ2-7 for the parts outside the CDR3, the full variable domain is EPEVTQTPSHQVTQMGQEVILRCVPISNHLYFYWYRQILGQKVEFLVSFYNNEISEKSEIFDDQFSVERPDGSNFTLKIRSTKLEDSAMYFCASCRGREQYFGPGTRLTVT.